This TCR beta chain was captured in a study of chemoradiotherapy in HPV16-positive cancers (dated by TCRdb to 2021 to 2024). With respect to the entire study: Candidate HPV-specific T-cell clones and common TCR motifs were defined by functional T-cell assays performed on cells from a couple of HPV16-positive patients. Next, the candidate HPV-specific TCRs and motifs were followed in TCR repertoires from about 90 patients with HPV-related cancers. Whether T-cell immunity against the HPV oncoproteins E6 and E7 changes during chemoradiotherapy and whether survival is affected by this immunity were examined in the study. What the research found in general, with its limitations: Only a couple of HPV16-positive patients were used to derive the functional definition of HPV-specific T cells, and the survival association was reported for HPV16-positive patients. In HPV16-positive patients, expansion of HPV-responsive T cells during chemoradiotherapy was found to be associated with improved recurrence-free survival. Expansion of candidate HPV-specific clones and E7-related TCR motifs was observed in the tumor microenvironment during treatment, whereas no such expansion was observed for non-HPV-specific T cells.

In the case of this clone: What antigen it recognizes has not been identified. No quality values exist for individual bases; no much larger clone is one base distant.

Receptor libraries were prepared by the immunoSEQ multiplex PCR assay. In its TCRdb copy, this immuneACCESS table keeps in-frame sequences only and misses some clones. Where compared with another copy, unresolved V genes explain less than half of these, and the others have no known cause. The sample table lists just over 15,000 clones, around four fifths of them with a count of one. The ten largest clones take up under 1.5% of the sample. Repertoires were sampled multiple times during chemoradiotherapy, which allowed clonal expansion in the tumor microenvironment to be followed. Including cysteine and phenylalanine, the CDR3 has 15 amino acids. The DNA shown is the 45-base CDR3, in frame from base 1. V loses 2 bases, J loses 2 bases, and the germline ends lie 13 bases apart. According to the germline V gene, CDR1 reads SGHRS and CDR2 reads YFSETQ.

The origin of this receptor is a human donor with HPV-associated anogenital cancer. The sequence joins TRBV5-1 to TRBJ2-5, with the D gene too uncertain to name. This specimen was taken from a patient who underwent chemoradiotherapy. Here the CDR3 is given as CASSLVGQKQETQYF. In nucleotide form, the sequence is TGCGCCAGCAGCTTAGTAGGCCAGAAACAAGAGACCCAGTACTTC. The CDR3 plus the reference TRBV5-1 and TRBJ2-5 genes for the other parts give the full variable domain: KAGVTQTPRYLIKTRGQQVTLSCSPISGHRSVSWYQQTPGQGLQFLFEYFSETQRNKGNFPGRFSGRQFSNSRSEMNVSTLELGDSALYLCASSLVGQKQETQYFGPGTRLLVL.